This TCR beta chain was obtained from a study of OX40 agonist ivuxolimab in advanced cancers. Assay: immunoSEQ multiplex PCR; the TCRdb copy retains only in-frame clones and omits some. In the table there are 35,000 to 45,000 clones, roughly nine tenths of which are singletons. Germline lookup yields CDR1 SGHRS and CDR2 YFSETQ. The CDR3 runs 15 residues. J was trimmed by 2 bases and V by 4 bases; bases with no gene match: 5. The starting material was CD4+ or CD8+ T cells sorted from blood, obtained in a trial of the OX40 agonist ivuxolimab. This clonotype was sampled from an adult with an advanced solid tumor such as melanoma, head and neck, liver or kidney cancer. The rearrangement links TRBV5-1 to TRBJ2-1; TRBD1 aligns across 8 bases. The CDR3 region has the DNA TGCGCCAGCAGCACCCGGACAGGGCCCTACAATGAGCAGTTCTTC. Its protein product is CASSTRTGPYNEQFF.